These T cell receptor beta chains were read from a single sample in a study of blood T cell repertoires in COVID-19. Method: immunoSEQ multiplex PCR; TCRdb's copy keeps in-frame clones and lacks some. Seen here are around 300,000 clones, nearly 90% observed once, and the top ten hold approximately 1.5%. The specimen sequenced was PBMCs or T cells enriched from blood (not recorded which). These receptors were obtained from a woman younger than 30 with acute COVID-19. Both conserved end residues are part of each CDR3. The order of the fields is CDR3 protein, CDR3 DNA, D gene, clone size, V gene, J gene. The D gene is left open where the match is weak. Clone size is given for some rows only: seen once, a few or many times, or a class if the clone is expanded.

CDR3aa: CASSLPPAGGLRSYNEQFF; CDR3nt: TGCGCCAGCAGCTTGCCTCCAGCGGGAGGGCTCCGTTCCTACAATGAGCAGTTCTTC; d_gene: TRBD2; abundance: .; v_gene: TRBV5-1; j_gene: TRBJ2-1
CDR3aa: CASSLPQGLAGGETDTQYF; CDR3nt: TGTGCCAGCAGCTTACCCCAGGGACTAGCGGGAGGAGAGACAGATACGCAGTATTTT; d_gene: TRBD2; abundance: .; v_gene: TRBV7-3; j_gene: TRBJ2-3
CDR3aa: CASNSRQGSNSPLHF; CDR3nt: TGTGCCAGCAACTCAAGACAGGGGTCTAATTCACCCCTCCACTTT; d_gene: TRBD1; abundance: .; v_gene: TRBV27; j_gene: TRBJ1-6
CDR3aa: CASSLMTSGTDTQYF; CDR3nt: TGTGCCAGCAGCTTAATGACTAGCGGCACAGATACGCAGTATTTT; d_gene: TRBD2; abundance: .; v_gene: TRBV7-9; j_gene: TRBJ2-3
CDR3aa: CAWTLRETYNEQFF; CDR3nt: TGTGCCTGGACTCTCCGGGAAACGTACAATGAGCAGTTCTTC; d_gene: .; abundance: .; v_gene: TRBV30; j_gene: TRBJ2-1
CDR3aa: CASSGTSGFPGELFF; CDR3nt: TGTGCCAGCAGCGGGACTAGCGGGTTCCCCGGGGAGCTGTTTTTT; d_gene: TRBD2; abundance: .; v_gene: TRBV27; j_gene: TRBJ2-2
CDR3aa: CASSLRGEAFF; CDR3nt: TGTGCCAGCAGTTTACGGGGTGAAGCTTTCTTT; d_gene: .; abundance: .; v_gene: TRBV12-3/TRBV12-4; j_gene: TRBJ1-1
CDR3aa: CASKAGAPYEQYF; CDR3nt: TGTGCCAGCAAGGCAGGGGCCCCCTACGAGCAGTACTTC; d_gene: .; abundance: .; v_gene: TRBV27; j_gene: TRBJ2-7
CDR3aa: CASSAFGGEGAKNIQYF; CDR3nt: TGTGCCAGCAGTGCCTTCGGGGGGGAGGGAGCCAAAAACATTCAGTACTTC; d_gene: TRBD2; abundance: .; v_gene: TRBV6-1; j_gene: TRBJ2-4
CDR3aa: CARIQPVRVYSYEQYF; CDR3nt: TGCGCCAGAATCCAACCGGTCCGGGTCTACTCCTACGAGCAGTACTTC; d_gene: .; abundance: .; v_gene: TRBV23-1; j_gene: TRBJ2-7
CDR3aa: CAWNRGGLGYEQYF; CDR3nt: TGTGCCTGGAATAGGGGAGGGTTAGGCTACGAGCAGTACTTC; d_gene: TRBD2; abundance: few; v_gene: TRBV30; j_gene: TRBJ2-7
CDR3aa: CASSFQQDSTINYGYTF; CDR3nt: TGTGCCAGCAGCTTTCAGCAAGACAGCACTATTAACTATGGCTACACCTTC; d_gene: .; abundance: .; v_gene: TRBV7-9; j_gene: TRBJ1-2
CDR3aa: CASRTSGLNEQFF; CDR3nt: TGTGCCAGCAGAACTAGCGGGCTCAATGAGCAGTTCTTC; d_gene: TRBD2; abundance: .; v_gene: TRBV12-3/TRBV12-4; j_gene: TRBJ2-1
CDR3aa: CASSLRGREQFF; CDR3nt: TGTGCCAGCAGTCTCAGGGGACGAGAGCAGTTCTTC; d_gene: .; abundance: .; v_gene: TRBV6-5; j_gene: TRBJ2-1
CDR3aa: CASSSPGRYEQYF; CDR3nt: TGTGCCAGCAGTTCTCCAGGGAGGTACGAGCAGTACTTC; d_gene: .; abundance: .; v_gene: TRBV28; j_gene: TRBJ2-7
CDR3aa: CASSLGGGLTDTQYF; CDR3nt: TGTGCCAGCAGCCTGGGGGGGGGCCTCACAGATACGCAGTATTTT; d_gene: .; abundance: .; v_gene: TRBV11-2; j_gene: TRBJ2-3
CDR3aa: CASSKWTYEQYF; CDR3nt: TGTGCCAGCAGTAAGTGGACTTACGAGCAGTACTTC; d_gene: .; abundance: .; v_gene: TRBV28; j_gene: TRBJ2-7
CDR3aa: CASSLALAPDQPQHF; CDR3nt: TGTGCCAGCAGCTTAGCCCTGGCACCCGATCAGCCCCAGCATTTT; d_gene: .; abundance: once; v_gene: TRBV7-2; j_gene: TRBJ1-5
CDR3aa: CAWSPSSQGIGQPQHF; CDR3nt: TGTGCCTGGAGTCCCTCCTCACAGGGGATCGGTCAGCCCCAGCATTTT; d_gene: TRBD1; abundance: .; v_gene: TRBV30; j_gene: TRBJ1-5
CDR3aa: CASNPQARYNEQFF; CDR3nt: TGTGCCAGCAACCCCCAGGCCCGGTACAATGAGCAGTTCTTC; d_gene: .; abundance: .; v_gene: TRBV27; j_gene: TRBJ2-1
CDR3aa: CASSNLGQGSYEQYF; CDR3nt: TGTGCCAGCAGCAACTTAGGACAGGGATCCTACGAGCAGTACTTC; d_gene: TRBD1; abundance: .; v_gene: TRBV7-2; j_gene: TRBJ2-7
CDR3aa: CASSQRSQSSSSGNTIYF; CDR3nt: TGCGCCAGCAGCCAGCGTTCCCAATCGTCGAGCTCTGGAAACACCATATATTTT; d_gene: .; abundance: .; v_gene: TRBV4-1; j_gene: TRBJ1-3
CDR3aa: CSAITPGGHGYTF; CDR3nt: TGCAGCGCGATCACTCCAGGGGGCCATGGCTACACCTTC; d_gene: TRBD1; abundance: .; v_gene: TRBV29-1; j_gene: TRBJ1-2
CDR3aa: CATSRRGNEKLFF; CDR3nt: TGTGCCACCTCCCGGAGAGGTAATGAAAAACTGTTTTTT; d_gene: .; abundance: once; v_gene: TRBV27; j_gene: TRBJ1-4
CDR3aa: CASDRDRELLAGEIGANVLTF; CDR3nt: TGTGCCTCGGATCGGGACAGGGAGCTACTAGCGGGAGAGATTGGGGCCAACGTCCTGACTTTC; d_gene: TRBD2; abundance: .; v_gene: TRBV30; j_gene: TRBJ2-6
CDR3aa: CAWMGPYRVGELYF; CDR3nt: TGTGCCTGGATGGGGCCGTACAGGGTAGGGGAGCTGTACTTC; d_gene: .; abundance: .; v_gene: TRBV30; j_gene: TRBJ2-7
CDR3aa: CASSTGGLNQPQHF; CDR3nt: TGTGCCAGCAGTACAGGGGGCCTCAATCAGCCCCAGCATTTT; d_gene: TRBD1; abundance: .; v_gene: TRBV27; j_gene: TRBJ1-5
CDR3aa: CAISEPGTGSWTGELFF; CDR3nt: TGTGCCATCAGTGAGCCGGGGACAGGGAGTTGGACCGGGGAGCTGTTTTTT; d_gene: TRBD1; abundance: .; v_gene: TRBV10-3; j_gene: TRBJ2-2
CDR3aa: CASSQLGRGYNEQFF; CDR3nt: TGCGCCAGCAGCCAACTTGGCAGGGGTTACAATGAGCAGTTCTTC; d_gene: .; abundance: .; v_gene: TRBV4-1; j_gene: TRBJ2-1
CDR3aa: CASSPQGANSPLHF; CDR3nt: TGTGCCAGCTCACCACAGGGGGCGAATTCACCCCTCCACTTT; d_gene: TRBD1; abundance: few; v_gene: TRBV18; j_gene: TRBJ1-6
CDR3aa: CASSLGALPNTGELFF; CDR3nt: TGTGCCAGCAGCTTGGGAGCCCTACCGAACACCGGGGAGCTGTTTTTT; d_gene: .; abundance: .; v_gene: TRBV7-9; j_gene: TRBJ2-2
CDR3aa: CASSLELVSSTDTQYF; CDR3nt: TGTGCCAGCAGCTTGGAACTAGTATCTAGCACAGATACGCAGTATTTT; d_gene: .; abundance: .; v_gene: TRBV5-4; j_gene: TRBJ2-3
CDR3aa: CASRPGTINEQFF; CDR3nt: TGTGCCAGCAGACCGGGGACTATCAATGAGCAGTTCTTC; d_gene: TRBD2; abundance: .; v_gene: TRBV6-5; j_gene: TRBJ2-1
CDR3aa: CSVSGTGPLFNTEAFF; CDR3nt: TGCAGCGTCTCCGGGACAGGACCCCTGTTTAACACTGAAGCTTTCTTT; d_gene: TRBD1; abundance: .; v_gene: TRBV29-1; j_gene: TRBJ1-1
CDR3aa: CASSLAGTEAFF; CDR3nt: TGTGCCAGCAGCCTGGCGGGCACTGAAGCTTTCTTT; d_gene: .; abundance: .; v_gene: TRBV6-1; j_gene: TRBJ1-1
CDR3aa: CASSLSGGNNEQFF; CDR3nt: TGTGCCAGCAGTTTGAGCGGCGGTAACAATGAGCAGTTCTTC; d_gene: .; abundance: .; v_gene: TRBV28; j_gene: TRBJ2-1
CDR3aa: CASREEVGETQYF; CDR3nt: TGTGCCAGCAGAGAGGAGGTGGGGGAGACCCAGTACTTC; d_gene: .; abundance: .; v_gene: TRBV25-1; j_gene: TRBJ2-5
CDR3aa: CASSLYNMNTEAFF; CDR3nt: TGTGCCAGTAGTCTTTACAACATGAACACTGAAGCTTTCTTT; d_gene: .; abundance: once; v_gene: TRBV19; j_gene: TRBJ1-1
CDR3aa: CSASRQQYQPQHF; CDR3nt: TGCAGTGCTAGTCGACAGCAGTATCAGCCCCAGCATTTT; d_gene: .; abundance: .; v_gene: TRBV20-1; j_gene: TRBJ1-5
CDR3aa: CASSPRGEREGRTDTQYF; CDR3nt: TGTGCCAGCTCACCACGGGGAGAGCGGGAGGGCCGAACAGATACGCAGTATTTT; d_gene: TRBD2; abundance: .; v_gene: TRBV18; j_gene: TRBJ2-3
CDR3aa: CASSQESYTNQPQHF; CDR3nt: TGTGCCAGCAGCCAAGAAAGCTATACTAATCAGCCCCAGCATTTT; d_gene: .; abundance: .; v_gene: TRBV4-2; j_gene: TRBJ1-5
CDR3aa: CASSYHGKAGVAFDITDTQYF; CDR3nt: TGTGCCAGCAGTTACCATGGCAAAGCGGGAGTTGCTTTTGACATAACAGATACGCAGTATTTT; d_gene: TRBD2; abundance: .; v_gene: TRBV6-2/TRBV6-3; j_gene: TRBJ2-3
CDR3aa: CASSLNVGSPLHF; CDR3nt: TGTGCCAGCAGTCTCAATGTCGGTTCACCCCTCCACTTT; d_gene: .; abundance: .; v_gene: TRBV14; j_gene: TRBJ1-6
CDR3aa: CASSLQGAYNEQFF; CDR3nt: TGTGCCAGCAGCTTACAGGGGGCTTACAATGAGCAGTTCTTC; d_gene: TRBD1; abundance: few; v_gene: TRBV7-6; j_gene: TRBJ2-1
CDR3aa: CASSLNTNYEQYF; CDR3nt: TGTGCCAGCAGTTTAAATACTAACTACGAGCAGTACTTC; d_gene: .; abundance: .; v_gene: TRBV12-3/TRBV12-4; j_gene: TRBJ2-7
CDR3aa: CASSLRQGPTDTQYF; CDR3nt: TGTGCCAGCAGCCTACGACAGGGACCAACAGATACGCAGTATTTT; d_gene: TRBD1; abundance: .; v_gene: TRBV11-2; j_gene: TRBJ2-3
CDR3aa: CASCFGGANTGELFF; CDR3nt: TGTGCCAGTTGTTTCGGCGGAGCGAACACCGGGGAGCTGTTTTTT; d_gene: .; abundance: .; v_gene: TRBV19; j_gene: TRBJ2-2
CDR3aa: CASTDRGNSNQPQHF; CDR3nt: TGTGCCAGTACCGACAGGGGCAATAGCAATCAGCCCCAGCATTTT; d_gene: TRBD1; abundance: .; v_gene: TRBV19; j_gene: TRBJ1-5
CDR3aa: CASSPRALTGGEVLDTDTQYF; CDR3nt: TGTGCCAGCTCACCACGCGCCCTGACAGGGGGGGAAGTACTGGACACAGATACGCAGTATTTT; d_gene: TRBD1; abundance: .; v_gene: TRBV18; j_gene: TRBJ2-3
CDR3aa: CASSRLAGKETQYF; CDR3nt: TGTGCCAGCAGCAGACTAGCGGGCAAAGAGACCCAGTACTTC; d_gene: TRBD2; abundance: .; v_gene: TRBV3-1/TRBV3-2; j_gene: TRBJ2-5
CDR3aa: CASSERRAGANYGYTF; CDR3nt: TGTGCCAGCAGTGAGCGGCGGGCAGGGGCCAACTATGGCTACACCTTC; d_gene: .; abundance: .; v_gene: TRBV2; j_gene: TRBJ1-2
CDR3aa: CASSQERPGVQETQYF; CDR3nt: TGCGCCAGCAGCCAAGAGAGGCCAGGGGTCCAAGAGACCCAGTACTTC; d_gene: .; abundance: .; v_gene: TRBV4-1; j_gene: TRBJ2-5
CDR3aa: CAWNRGSVARVSYEQYF; CDR3nt: TGTGCCTGGAATCGTGGGTCAGTAGCGAGGGTCTCCTACGAGCAGTACTTC; d_gene: .; abundance: .; v_gene: TRBV30; j_gene: TRBJ2-7
CDR3aa: CASTTEGEYNEQFF; CDR3nt: TGTGCCAGCACTACCGAGGGGGAATACAATGAGCAGTTCTTC; d_gene: .; abundance: .; v_gene: TRBV9; j_gene: TRBJ2-1
CDR3aa: CASSPGTSGSADTQYF; CDR3nt: TGTGCCAGCAGCCCTGGGACTAGCGGGAGCGCAGATACGCAGTATTTT; d_gene: TRBD2; abundance: .; v_gene: TRBV9; j_gene: TRBJ2-3
CDR3aa: CASSQPGQNSNQPQHF; CDR3nt: TGTGCCAGCAGCCAACCGGGACAGAATAGCAATCAGCCCCAGCATTTT; d_gene: TRBD1; abundance: once; v_gene: TRBV3-1/TRBV3-2; j_gene: TRBJ1-5